The entry that follows covers one T cell receptor beta chain sequence. Clones were sequenced by immunoSEQ multiplex PCR, and TCRdb holds only the in-frame ones, with some missing. The sample comprises some 150,000 clones, about 90% of which are singletons, and about 3.5% rests with the top ten. This CDR3 is built from 14 residues. Germline-derived CDR1 and CDR2 are MNHEY and SMNVEV (reference sequence). Trimming removed 3 bases at V and 7 bases at J, with 13 bases between. This sample stems from a study of T cell responses to AZD1222 COVID-19 vaccine. V usage is TRBV27 and J usage is TRBJ2-1; maybe TRBD1 (7 bases). The starting material was peripheral blood, obtained 28 days after the second AZD1222 dose. This clonotype was sampled from an adult who received the AZD1222 COVID-19 vaccine. The DNA of the CDR3 is TGTGCCAGCAGTTTGGAGGGGGCCGGGAATGAGCAGTTCTTC. Protein product: CASSLEGAGNEQFF.